Included here is one T cell receptor beta chain sequence, with context. This entry is derived from a study of T cell changes during pregnancy in multiple sclerosis. V gave up 0 bases and J gave up 7 bases, with 12 bases separating them. The CDR3 sequence is 15 residues long. Looked up from germline, CDR1 is MNHEY and CDR2 is SVGAGI. Libraries were prepared by immunoSEQ multiplex PCR; TCRdb keeps only in-frame clonotypes and omits some of them. The sample comprises about 75,000 clones, 70% to 90% of which are singletons, and approximately 0.97% rests with the top ten. The material was peripheral blood, obtained in the first trimester of pregnancy. This chain uses TRBV6-5 with TRBJ1-4; D remains ambiguous. The receptor was isolated from a female donor in good health, enrolled as a control in a pregnancy study. Written as DNA, the CDR3 is TGTGCCAGCAGTTACTCGATGGCCACGGGTGAAAAACTGTTTTTT. Its translation is CASSYSMATGEKLFF.